The 32 T cell receptor beta chains listed next were all sequenced from one sample in a study of shared clonotypes between healthy human individuals. Naive CD8 cells were CD45RO-negative, positively selected for CCR7, excluding terminally differentiated effector memory CD45RA+ cells. Assay: immunoSEQ multiplex PCR; the TCRdb copy retains only in-frame clones and omits some. The repertoire consists of roughly 2.1 million clones, with about 93% occurring once and the leading ten covering over 1.5%. Material for sequencing was naive CD8+ T cells from PBMCs. The receptors here all came from a man younger than 35 in good health. Some clones in this sample may be carry-over from other donors' samples.

This clone turned up a few times. The rearrangement uses TRBV28 and TRBJ1-1; D might be TRBD1 (6 bases). The CDR3 covers 14 residues. The ends were cut back, 10 bases at V and 3 bases at J, with 18 bases in the middle. Germline lookup yields CDR1 MDHEN and CDR2 SYDVKM. CDR3 sequence: CATSLQGIHTEAFF. The DNA of the CDR3 is TGTGCCACTTCCCTCCAGGGGATCCACACTGAAGCTTTCTTT.

The V gene is TRBV28, the J gene TRBJ2-1; D is perhaps TRBD1 or TRBD2 (5 bases each). V was trimmed by 6 bases and J by 6 bases, leaving 21 bases between them. Germline CDR1 and CDR2: MDHEN and SYDVKM. This CDR3 is built from 16 residues. Written as DNA, the CDR3 is TGTGCCAGCAGACTGGGACCTCCATTCCGGGGCAATGAGCAGTTCTTC. Amino acid sequence: CASRLGPPFRGNEQFF.

The V and J genes are TRBV7-9 and TRBJ2-4; possibly TRBD1 or TRBD2 for D (5 bases each). Between the trimmed V and J ends, which lost 5 bases and 2 bases, there was a span of 16 bases. The CDR3 runs to 16 residues. Looked up from germline, CDR1 is SEHNR and CDR2 is FQNEAQ (reference sequence). CDR3 in amino acids: CASSLDLGVPKNIQYF. Here the CDR3 DNA reads TGTGCCAGCAGCCTTGACCTGGGGGTGCCCAAAAACATTCAGTACTTC.

This chain connects TRBV27 to TRBJ2-6; 7 bases map to TRBD1. Germline V CDR1 and CDR2: MNHEY, SMNVEV (reference sequence). CDR3 length: 18 amino acids. V lost 5 bases to trimming and J lost 4 bases; unmatched junction nucleotides: 14. The CDR3 reads CASSPYLSTGPGANVLTF. The CDR3 nucleotides are TGTGCCAGCAGTCCCTATCTTTCGACAGGGCCGGGGGCCAACGTCCTGACTTTC.

The CDR3 region is CASSTTSGDRGGEQFF. The CDR3 coding sequence is TGTGCCAGCAGCACGACCTCGGGGGACAGGGGTGGTGAGCAGTTCTTC. The rearrangement joins TRBV7-9 to TRBJ2-1; 10 bases map to TRBD1. The CDR3 totals 16 residues. Germline V CDR1 and CDR2: SEHNR, FQNEAQ (reference sequence). Losses at the gene ends were 5 bases for V and 9 bases for J; bases not matched to a gene: 13.

V is TRBV6-1 and J is TRBJ1-1; no reliable D call. CDR1 is MNHNS, CDR2 SASEGT, per germline. The V end was cut by 8 bases, the J end by 0 bases, with 13 bases between. The CDR3 runs to 14 residues. The CDR3 coding sequence is TGTGCCAGCTCAGATGGCAGTTTGAACACTGAAGCTTTCTTT. Translation: CASSDGSLNTEAFF.

Notes on this clone: Other DNA sequences of this sample code for an identical CDR3. The genes are TRBV28 and TRBJ2-7, with D perhaps TRBD2 (6 bases). Looked up from germline, CDR1 is MDHEN and CDR2 is SYDVKM. Deletions cut 2 bases from V and 0 bases from J, with 8 bases between. The CDR3 covers 14 residues. The CDR3 region has the DNA TGTGCCAGCAGTTTACTTAGCGGCTCCTACGAGCAGTACTTC. Translating it yields CASSLLSGSYEQYF.

The rearrangement joins TRBV10-3 to TRBJ2-5; 9 nucleotides align to TRBD1. This CDR3 is 15 amino acids long. Germline CDR1 ENHRY, CDR2 SYGVKD. The ends lost 6 bases at V and 2 bases at J; junction bases unmatched: 7. In DNA, the CDR3 is TGTGCCATCAGCACAGGACAGGGGAATCAAGAGACCCAGTACTTC. Residues: CAISTGQGNQETQYF.

This rearrangement joins TRBV7-9 to TRBJ1-1; 9 bases align to TRBD1. The V and J ends lost 5 bases and 7 bases, in that order; junction bases with no gene match: 8. The CDR3 spans 14 residues. CDR1 is SEHNR, CDR2 FQNEAQ, per germline (reference sequence). CDR3 sequence: CASSLGTGRIEAFF. CDR3 sequence (DNA): TGTGCCAGCAGCCTAGGGACAGGGAGGATTGAAGCTTTCTTT.

J is TRBJ2-7 and V is TRBV10-1; 11 bases agree with TRBD1. Germline values: CDR1 WNHNN, CDR2 SYGVQD (reference sequence). This CDR3 spans 13 amino acids. J gave up 1 base and V 9 bases, and 2 bases lay outside the gene matches. Here the CDR3 DNA reads TGCGCCAGAGGGACAGGGGGTTCCTACGAGCAGTACTTC. Its translation is CARGTGGSYEQYF.

This clone occurred once. In the same sample, other DNA sequences code for this CDR3. The chain couples TRBV7-9 to TRBJ2-7; 9 bases map to TRBD1. CDR3 length: 13 amino acids. After removal of 4 bases from V and 3 bases from J, the junction contained 1 base not matched to a gene. CDR1 and CDR2 (germline): SEHNR, FQNEAQ (reference sequence). The DNA for the CDR3 is TGTGCCAGCAGCTCGGACAGGGGCTACGAGCAGTACTTC. Protein sequence: CASSSDRGYEQYF. The entire variable domain, with the rest obtained from reference TRBV7-9 and TRBJ2-7, is as follows: DTGVSQNPRHKITKRGQNVTFRCDPISEHNRLYWYRQTLGQGPEFLTYFQNEAQLEKSRLLSDRFSAERPKGSFSTLEIQRTEQGDSAMYLCASSSDRGYEQYFGPGTRLTVT.

This rearrangement joins TRBV6-5 to TRBJ2-1; possible D gene TRBD2, 5 bases. With 0 bases removed from V and 3 bases from J, the gap between germline ends came to 9 bases. This CDR3 spans 15 amino acids. Per the germline V gene, CDR1 is MNHEY and CDR2 is SVGAGI. CDR3: CASSYSGSGYNEQFF. CDR3 nucleotide sequence: TGTGCCAGCAGTTACTCTGGGAGCGGCTACAATGAGCAGTTCTTC.

The chain carries TRBV29-1 and TRBJ1-1, with 7 bases that match TRBD1. This CDR3 has 14 residues. V lost 5 bases, J lost 4 bases, and 10 bases stayed unmatched. The germline V gene has CDR1 SQVTM and CDR2 ANQGSEA. The DNA for the CDR3 is TGCAGCGTTCCCAACCGGGACAGAAGCACTGAAGCTTTCTTT. This translates into CSVPNRDRSTEAFF.

This clone was recorded only once. V and J are TRBV7-9 and TRBJ1-2; 7 bases are a match to TRBD1. Germline assignment: CDR1 SEHNR and CDR2 FQNEAQ (reference sequence). V dropped 1 base and J dropped 6; count of bases not matched to a gene: 5. This CDR3 has 14 residues. DNA for the CDR3: TGTGCCAGCAGCTTAGTCGGGACAGCACATGGCTACACCTTC. Translating gives CASSLVGTAHGYTF.

This chain joins TRBV7-9 and TRBJ2-7; 7 bases agree with TRBD1. Losses at the gene ends were 5 bases for V and 7 bases for J; bases not matched to a gene: 14. CDR3 length: 15 residues. From germline, CDR1 is SEHNR and CDR2 FQNEAQ (reference sequence). CDR3 region: CASSADGLQGSEQYF. DNA of the CDR3: TGTGCCAGCAGCGCCGACGGTCTACAGGGGAGTGAGCAGTACTTC.

J is TRBJ2-1 and V is TRBV4-2; 10 nucleotides match TRBD2. The length of the CDR3 is 19 residues. Germline V CDR1 and CDR2: LGHNA, YNFKEQ. The V segment lost 0 bases and the J segment 4 bases; nucleotides outside the gene matches: 12. CDR3 bases: TGTGCCAGCAGCCAAGACATCCCCGGGCTAGCGGGAGTTTACAATGAGCAGTTCTTC. Translation gives CASSQDIPGLAGVYNEQFF.

This rearrangement joins TRBV10-2 to TRBJ2-1; possibly TRBD2 for D (6 bases). The CDR3 extends over 13 amino acids. Germline V gene sequence: CDR1 WSHSY, CDR2 SAAADI. V lost 2 bases to trimming and J lost 10 bases, with 12 bases between them. CDR3 in DNA: TGCGCCAGCAGTGAGCGAGCGGGCGGCGAGCAGTTCTTC. It translates to CASSERAGGEQFF.

Turning to this clone: The junction does not match germline at one end; this may be a read error. The rearrangement uses TRBV9 and TRBJ2-6; perhaps TRBD2 as D (5 bases). The germline V gene encodes CDR1 SGDLS and CDR2 YYNGEE. The CDR3 sequence is 13 residues long. Here the CDR3 DNA reads TGTGCCAGTAGCGAGCGCGGGGCCAACGTCCTGACTTTC. Translation: CASSERGANVLTF.

The chain carries TRBV5-4 and TRBJ2-7; D possibly corresponds to TRBD2 (5 bases). V lost 2 bases to trimming and J lost 2 bases, with 8 bases between them. CDR3 length equals 13 residues. From germline, CDR1 is SGHNT and CDR2 YYREEE (reference sequence). The DNA of the CDR3 is TGTGCCAGCAGCTTTTTGGGAGCCTACGAGCAGTACTTC. Translation gives CASSFLGAYEQYF.

The chain uses TRBV13 and TRBJ2-1; D possibly corresponds to TRBD2 (6 bases). The V gene lost 5 bases and the J gene lost 12 bases, with 20 bases spanning the gap. The germline gives CDR1 PRHDT, CDR2 FYEKMQ (reference sequence). This CDR3 spans 14 amino acids. CDR3 nucleotide sequence: TGTGCCAGCAGCGTACCGGGAGCCCCTATCCCGCAGTTCTTC. Its translation: CASSVPGAPIPQFF.

J is TRBJ2-2 and V is TRBV27; D is undetermined. Germline CDR1 and CDR2: MNHEY and SMNVEV (reference sequence). Trimming took off 3 bases at V and 6 bases at J, with 8 bases between the two ends. CDR3 length: 13 residues. Here the CDR3 DNA reads TGTGCCAGCAGTTTGGTTGTCCCCGGGGAGCTGTTTTTT. Translation: CASSLVVPGELFF.

The chain links TRBV28 to TRBJ1-1; D may be TRBD1 (5 bases). V was trimmed by 5 bases and J by 3 bases, leaving 25 bases between them. The germline V gene encodes CDR1 MDHEN and CDR2 SYDVKM. The CDR3 contains 18 residues. The CDR3 is CASSRYPPGGVVDTEAFF. The CDR3, as DNA: TGTGCCAGCAGTCGATACCCACCTGGGGGAGTGGTGGACACTGAAGCTTTCTTT. The full variable domain, its missing parts supplied by reference TRBV28 and TRBJ1-1, is DVKVTQSSRYLVKRTGEKVFLECVQDMDHENMFWYRQDPGLGLRLIYFSYDVKMKEKGDIPEGYSVSREKKERFSLILESASTNQTSMYLCASSRYPPGGVVDTEAFFGQGTRLTVV.

V usage is TRBV14 and J usage is TRBJ1-2; 8 bases are shared with TRBD1. After removal of 2 bases from V and 6 bases from J, the junction contained 8 bases not matched to a gene. The CDR3 extends over 15 amino acids. Germline V CDR1 and CDR2: SGHDN, FVKESK. CDR3 nucleotide sequence: TGTGCCAGCAGCCAACTTAGGACAGGGTGGGATGGCTACACCTTC. Translation gives CASSQLRTGWDGYTF.

The rearrangement joins TRBV5-1 to TRBJ2-7, with D maybe TRBD1 (6 bases). From germline, CDR1 is SGHRS and CDR2 YFSETQ. The V gene lost 0 bases and the J gene lost 3 bases, with 13 bases spanning the gap. CDR3 length: 15 amino acids. The DNA of the CDR3 is TGCGCCAGCAGCTTGGTGGACAGCCGGAGCTACGAGCAGTACTTC. Encoded protein: CASSLVDSRSYEQYF.

This clone was recorded a few times. The chain combines TRBV15 with TRBJ1-1; possibly TRBD1 for D (6 bases). This CDR3 is 13 amino acids long. Germline V gene lookup returns CDR1 LNHNV and CDR2 YYDKDF (reference sequence). V was cut by 8 bases and J by 6 bases, with 16 bases left in between. This CDR3 is CATSKTQGPEAFF. CDR3 DNA: TGTGCCACCTCCAAGACACAGGGACCTGAAGCTTTCTTT.

CDR3 DNA: TGTGCCAGCAGTGGGACGGCTGCAACTAATGAAAAACTGTTTTTT. Protein: CASSGTAATNEKLFF. This chain links TRBV28 with TRBJ1-4, with D possibly matching TRBD1 (5 bases). V lost 5 bases to trimming and J lost 0 bases, with 10 bases between them. Germline V gene data show CDR1 as MDHEN and CDR2 as SYDVKM. CDR3 length: 15 residues.

The V call is TRBV29-1, the J call TRBJ1-2; TRBD1 aligns across 9 bases. CDR3 length: 12 residues. Germline V gives CDR1 SQVTM, CDR2 ANQGSEA. V gave up 6 bases and J gave up 10 bases; unmatched junction bases: 9. For the CDR3, the DNA is TGCAGCGTGGCAGGACAGGGGCTAGACTACACCTTC. Its translation: CSVAGQGLDYTF.

The genes are TRBV6-1 and TRBJ2-7, with 14 bases identical to TRBD2. This CDR3 has 16 amino acids. Germline-derived CDR1 and CDR2 are MNHNS and SASEGT. V shed 2 bases, J shed 3 bases, and the junction held 3 bases outside the gene matches. CDR3 coding DNA: TGTGCCAGCAGTGAACGACTAGCGGGAGGGAACTACGAGCAGTACTTC. Protein product: CASSERLAGGNYEQYF.

This chain links TRBV7-8 with TRBJ2-3, with D perhaps TRBD1 or TRBD2 (5 bases each). V lost 5 bases and J 1 base, leaving 10 bases between the germline ends. CDR3 length: 14 amino acids. CDR1 SGHVS and CDR2 FQNEAQ come from the germline V gene. For the CDR3, the DNA is TGTGCCAGCAGCGACAGCGGCGGCACAGATACGCAGTATTTT. This codes for CASSDSGGTDTQYF.

The rearrangement uses TRBV7-9 and TRBJ1-3; D uncertain. Germline V lookup: CDR1 SEHNR, CDR2 FQNEAQ (reference sequence). The CDR3 runs 16 residues. The germline V and J ends were trimmed by 2 bases and 0 bases, with 11 bases remaining between them. CDR3 DNA sequence: TGTGCCAGCAGCTTAATCATGCGGATCTCTGGAAACACCATATATTTT. Translating it yields CASSLIMRISGNTIYF.

V and J are TRBV11-2 and TRBJ1-4, with no clear D. Germline-derived CDR1 and CDR2 are SGHAT and FQNNGV. The length of the CDR3 is 13 residues. V lost 5 bases to trimming and J lost 8 bases, with 12 bases between them. The CDR3 reads CASSQYGGEKLFF. CDR3 in DNA: TGTGCCAGCAGCCAATACGGAGGGGAAAAACTGTTTTTT.

As to this clone: Other nucleotide sequences from this sample produce the same CDR3. The genes are TRBV11-2 and TRBJ2-7, with D maybe TRBD1 (5 bases). V lost 4 bases to trimming and J lost 2 bases, with 15 bases between them. This CDR3 is built from 15 residues. CDR1 is SGHAT and CDR2 is FQNNGV in the germline V gene. CDR3 bases: TGTGCCAGCAGCTCACGCACAGGACCCACCTACGAGCAGTACTTC. Encoded protein: CASSSRTGPTYEQYF.